Presented here are 20 T cell receptor beta chains from one specimen sequenced in a study of blood T cell repertoires in COVID-19. Measured with immunoSEQ multiplex PCR; TCRdb has only the in-frame clones, and not every one. This table has about 320,000 clones, under 90% appearing once. What was sequenced was peripheral blood. The source of these receptors is a woman aged 25 to 39 with COVID-19, enrolled during active disease.

The chain joins TRBV5-1 to TRBJ2-3, with D possibly matching TRBD2 (5 bases). V was clipped by 3 bases and J by 5 bases, with 13 bases between them. Germline lookup yields CDR1 SGHRS and CDR2 YFSETQ. This CDR3 spans 14 amino acids. CDR3 DNA: TGCGCCAGCAGCTCCTATTCGGCGGGAGATACGCAGTATTTT. It yields the protein CASSSYSAGDTQYF.

The chain links TRBV10-2 to TRBJ2-5, with TRBD2 identical over 15 bases. The CDR3 loop spans 18 amino acids. Germline values: CDR1 WSHSY, CDR2 SAAADI. Unmatched junction bases numbered 10, after V lost 3 bases and J lost 5 bases. CDR3 residues: CASSDLGLAGGLRETQYF. CDR3 nucleotides: TGCGCCAGCAGTGACCTCGGACTAGCGGGGGGGCTTAGGGAGACCCAGTACTTC.

This clone showed up just once. The chain couples TRBV28 to TRBJ1-6; 8 bases line up with TRBD1. CDR3 length: 13 residues. CDR1 and CDR2 (germline): MDHEN, SYDVKM. V dropped 10 bases and J dropped 7; count of bases not matched to a gene: 6. CDR3 sequence reads: CATKWTGNSPLHF. The DNA for the CDR3 is TGTGCCACCAAGTGGACAGGGAATTCACCCCTCCACTTT.

The chain employs TRBV29-1 and TRBJ1-2; D not certain. The CDR3 sequence is 12 residues long. Trimming pared 6 bases from V and 5 bases from J, leaving 13 bases between. Germline V lookup: CDR1 SQVTM, CDR2 ANQGSEA. The CDR3 spells CSVEVVHYGYTF. In DNA form, the CDR3 reads TGCAGCGTAGAGGTAGTCCATTATGGCTACACCTTC.

The rearrangement joins TRBV10-3 to TRBJ1-6; the match to TRBD1 covers 11 bases. J gave up 7 bases and V 4 bases, and 0 bases lay outside the gene matches. The CDR3 totals 14 residues. Looked up from germline, CDR1 is ENHRY and CDR2 is SYGVKD. The CDR3 sequence: CAISGTGGNSPLHF. The CDR3 bases are TGTGCCATCAGTGGGACAGGGGGCAATTCACCCCTCCACTTT.

V and J are TRBV6-2 or TRBV6-3 and TRBJ2-5; no clear D. CDR1 MNHEY and CDR2 SVGEGT come from the germline V gene. The CDR3 length is 15 residues. Trimming removed 0 bases at V and 5 bases at J, with 13 bases between. The CDR3 reads CASSYSILVAETQYF. The CDR3 DNA reads as TGTGCCAGCAGTTACTCGATTCTAGTGGCGGAGACCCAGTACTTC.

The rearrangement links TRBV10-1 to TRBJ1-2; maybe TRBD1 (6 bases). Germline V gives CDR1 WNHNN, CDR2 SYGVQD (reference sequence). This CDR3 has 13 residues. Deletions cut 3 bases from V and 8 bases from J, with 13 bases between. In nucleotides, the CDR3 is TGCGCCAGCAGTGAACATCGGGGGGCAGGCTACACCTTC. Its protein product is CASSEHRGAGYTF.

J is TRBJ2-1 and V is TRBV7-2; 7 positions agree with TRBD2. V shed 1 base and J 4 bases; nucleotides not matched to a gene: 4. Germline CDR1 reads SGHTA; CDR2 reads FQGNSA. The CDR3 consists of 15 residues. CDR3 sequence (DNA): TGTGCCAGCAGCTTAGAGGTTAGCGGGTACAATGAGCAGTTCTTC. It encodes CASSLEVSGYNEQFF. The whole variable domain, remainder taken from reference TRBV7-2 and TRBJ2-1, is GAGVSQSPSNKVTEKGKDVELRCDPISGHTALYWYRQSLGQGLEFLIYFQGNSAPDKSGLPSDRFSAERTGGSVSTLTIQRTQQEDSAVYLCASSLEVSGYNEQFFGPGTRLTVL.

This chain links TRBV5-5 with TRBJ1-2, with a possible D match to TRBD1 (5 bases). There are 13 residues in the CDR3. Trimming removed 4 bases at V and 5 bases at J, with 12 bases between. Germline values: CDR1 SGHKS, CDR2 YYEKEE (reference sequence). CDR3: CASSAGPVYGYTF. The CDR3 DNA is TGTGCCAGCAGCGCGGGACCGGTGTATGGCTACACCTTC. The full variable domain, completed using reference TRBV5-5 and TRBJ1-2, is DAGVTQSPTHLIKTRGQQVTLRCSPISGHKSVSWYQQVLGQGPQFIFQYYEKEERGRGNFPDRFSARQFPNYSSELNVNALLLGDSALYLCASSAGPVYGYTFGSGTRLTVV.

As concerns this clone: The sample contains more than one DNA sequence encoding this CDR3. V usage is TRBV4-1 and J usage is TRBJ1-5, with D possibly TRBD1 on 5 matching bases. This CDR3 is 15 amino acids long. Per the germline V gene, CDR1 is MGHRA and CDR2 is YSYEKL. V lost 1 base, J lost 7 bases, and 14 bases lay in between. The CDR3 DNA is TGCGCCAGCAGCCAAGGAGAGCAGGGTGGCCAGCCCCAGCATTTT. Translating it yields CASSQGEQGGQPQHF.

In regard to this clone: Different DNA sequences within this sample yield the same CDR3. The chain has TRBV19 and TRBJ2-7; 7 bases match TRBD1. The J segment lost 2 bases and the V segment lost 6 bases, leaving 7 bases of the junction unmatched. This CDR3 has 14 amino acids. From germline, CDR1 is LNHDA and CDR2 SQIVND (reference sequence). The DNA of the CDR3 is TGTGCCAGTAGCCCGACAGGGCAGACCTACGAGCAGTACTTC. Translated: CASSPTGQTYEQYF.

This clone was detected only a few times. The J gene is TRBJ1-2, the V gene TRBV5-1; D may be TRBD1 (5 bases). The germline V gene has CDR1 SGHRS and CDR2 YFSETQ. The CDR3 contains 14 residues. The germline V and J ends were trimmed by 4 bases and 7 bases, with 17 bases remaining between them. CDR3 in DNA: TGCGCCAGCAGCGTTGGACAAAACGTCCCTGGCTACACCTTC. This translates into CASSVGQNVPGYTF.

The chain has TRBV28 and TRBJ1-3, with a weak D call TRBD1 (5 bases). Germline V CDR1 and CDR2: MDHEN, SYDVKM. The V gene lost 6 bases and the J gene lost 5 bases, with 17 bases spanning the gap. The CDR3 runs 15 residues. The CDR3 DNA is TGTGCCAGCAGGCCTCAGGGAAGTCGGCGAAACACCATATATTTT. It yields the protein CASRPQGSRRNTIYF.

The chain uses TRBV7-2 and TRBJ2-7, with a tentative D call TRBD2 (5 bases). CDR1 is SGHTA and CDR2 is FQGNSA in the germline V gene. V lost 5 bases and J lost 2, with 19 bases in between. CDR3 size: 16 residues. The CDR3 region has the DNA TGTGCCAGCAGCCCGAGGGCCAAAAGGGTTGCCTACGAGCAGTACTTC. Amino acids: CASSPRAKRVAYEQYF.

The CDR3 protein is CASSQEGAGPRYSPLHF. Here the CDR3 DNA reads TGCGCCAGCAGCCAAGAAGGGGCAGGTCCGAGGTATTCACCCCTCCACTTT. The chain carries TRBV4-1 and TRBJ1-6; D is perhaps TRBD1 (5 bases). This CDR3 contains 17 residues. CDR1 and CDR2 (germline): MGHRA, YSYEKL. V gave up 0 bases and J gave up 8 bases, with 17 bases separating them.

In nucleotides, the CDR3 is TGTGCCATCAAACGACAGGGTCTTAAAAAGCCCCAGCATTTT. Its protein is CAIKRQGLKKPQHF. The chain employs TRBV5-4 and TRBJ1-5, with 7 nucleotides matching TRBD1. The germline CDR1 and CDR2 sequences are SGHNT and YYREEE (reference sequence). The V gene end was trimmed by 9 bases and the J gene end by 8 bases; junction bases not matched to a gene: 14. The CDR3 length is 14 residues.

The chain recombines TRBV3-1 (or the pseudogene TRBV3-2) with TRBJ2-1, with TRBD2 matching over 8 bases. V shed 0 bases and J 8 bases; nucleotides not matched to a gene: 9. Germline V CDR1 and CDR2: LGHDT, YNNKEL (reference sequence). The CDR3 is 16 amino acids. This CDR3 is CASSQDLRGGLDEQFF. CDR3 coding DNA: TGTGCCAGCAGCCAAGATCTCCGGGGGGGCCTGGATGAGCAGTTCTTC.

CDR3 DNA: TGTGCCAGCTCACCTAGAGGACAGGTGAACACCGGGGAGCTGTTTTTT. This codes for CASSPRGQVNTGELFF. The chain is built from TRBV18 and TRBJ2-2; 7 nucleotides agree with TRBD1. V was clipped by 3 bases and J by 1 base; unmatched bases: 5. Per the germline V gene, CDR1 is KGHSH and CDR2 is LQKENI. The CDR3 covers 16 residues.

This chain uses TRBV4-1 with TRBJ2-3; D not certain. This CDR3 contains 17 residues. CDR1 MGHRA and CDR2 YSYEKL come from the germline V gene. Trimming stripped 6 bases from V and 1 base from J, with 20 bases between. In DNA form, the CDR3 reads TGCGCCAGCAGGAACCCCCTACTAAATTTGGGCACAGATACGCAGTATTTT. It translates to CASRNPLLNLGTDTQYF.

Concerning this clone: Other nucleotide sequences in the sample specify the same CDR3. V is TRBV18 and J is TRBJ1-3; TRBD1 matches 8 bases. CDR1 and CDR2 from the germline V gene are KGHSH and LQKENI. V lost 3 bases to trimming and J lost 2 bases; unmatched junction nucleotides: 0. The CDR3 has 14 amino acids. The CDR3 DNA is TGTGCCAGCTCACCGGGACAGGCTGGAAACACCATATATTTT. Protein: CASSPGQAGNTIYF.